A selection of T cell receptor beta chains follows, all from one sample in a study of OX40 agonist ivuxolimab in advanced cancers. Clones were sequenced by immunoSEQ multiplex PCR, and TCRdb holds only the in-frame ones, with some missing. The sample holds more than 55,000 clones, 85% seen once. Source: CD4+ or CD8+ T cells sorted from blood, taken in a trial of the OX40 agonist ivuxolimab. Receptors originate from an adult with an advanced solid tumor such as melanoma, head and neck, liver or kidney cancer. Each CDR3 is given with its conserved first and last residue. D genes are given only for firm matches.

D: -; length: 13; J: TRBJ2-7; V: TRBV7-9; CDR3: CASSLDPTSEQYF
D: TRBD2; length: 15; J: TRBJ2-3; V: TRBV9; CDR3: CASSFSGRRTDTQYF
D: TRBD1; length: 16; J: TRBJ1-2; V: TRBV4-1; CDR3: CASSQVGTQGARGYTF
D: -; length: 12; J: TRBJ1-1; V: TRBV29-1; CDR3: CSCVGQDTEAFF
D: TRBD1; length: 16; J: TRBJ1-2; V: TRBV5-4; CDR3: CASSLEPGTGGWGYTF
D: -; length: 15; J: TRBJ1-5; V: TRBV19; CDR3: CASRFQGRRDQPQHF
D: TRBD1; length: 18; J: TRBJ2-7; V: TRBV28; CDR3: CASSSAQGVFWRSYEQYF
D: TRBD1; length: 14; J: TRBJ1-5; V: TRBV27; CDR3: CASREQGLSQPQHF
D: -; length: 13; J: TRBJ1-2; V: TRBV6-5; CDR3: CASSSRNNYGYTF
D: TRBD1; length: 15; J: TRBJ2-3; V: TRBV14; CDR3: CASSQSGTGSHTQYF
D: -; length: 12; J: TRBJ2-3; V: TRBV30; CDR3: CAWGVASDTQYF
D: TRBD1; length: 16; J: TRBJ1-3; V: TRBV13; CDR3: CASRRDTGGTGNTIYF
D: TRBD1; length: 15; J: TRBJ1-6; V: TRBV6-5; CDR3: CASSYRLDRVSPLHF
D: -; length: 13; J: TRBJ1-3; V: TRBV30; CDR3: CAWSVNGRNTIYF
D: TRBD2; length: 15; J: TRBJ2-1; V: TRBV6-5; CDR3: CASSQTSGGANEQFF
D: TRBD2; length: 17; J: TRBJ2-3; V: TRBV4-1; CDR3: CASSQWGLAEITDTQYF
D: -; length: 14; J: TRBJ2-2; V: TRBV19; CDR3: CASSTSPVTGELFF
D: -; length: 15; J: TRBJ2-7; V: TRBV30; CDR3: CAWSVWAGPPYEQYF
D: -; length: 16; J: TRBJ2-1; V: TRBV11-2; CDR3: CASTDLAVSSYNEQFF
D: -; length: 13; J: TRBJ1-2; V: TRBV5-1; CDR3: CASSFGQAYGYTF
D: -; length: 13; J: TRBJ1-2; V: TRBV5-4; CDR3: CASSSDRYYGYTF
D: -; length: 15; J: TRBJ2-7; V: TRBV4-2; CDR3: CASSQGGAGEGEQYF
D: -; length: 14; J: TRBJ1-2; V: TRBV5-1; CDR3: CASSFSEGNYGYTF
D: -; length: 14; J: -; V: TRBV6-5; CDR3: CASSSPGADYEQYF
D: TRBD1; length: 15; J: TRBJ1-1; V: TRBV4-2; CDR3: CASSLSDRGGTEAFF
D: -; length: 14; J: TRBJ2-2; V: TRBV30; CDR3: CAVRALLYTGELFF
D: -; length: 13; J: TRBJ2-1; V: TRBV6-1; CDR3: CASMEAAYNEQFF
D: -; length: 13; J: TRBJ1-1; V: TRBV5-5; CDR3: CARGATPNTEAFF
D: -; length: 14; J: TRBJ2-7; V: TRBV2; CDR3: CASSENTVSYEQYF
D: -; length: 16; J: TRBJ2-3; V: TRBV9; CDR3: CASSVSRLESTDTQYF
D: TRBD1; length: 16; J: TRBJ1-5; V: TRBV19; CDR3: CASSILGQGRNQPQHF
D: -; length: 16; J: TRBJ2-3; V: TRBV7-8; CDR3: CASSFQTRGLTDTQYF
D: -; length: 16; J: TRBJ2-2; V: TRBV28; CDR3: CASSLFRGGGTGELFF
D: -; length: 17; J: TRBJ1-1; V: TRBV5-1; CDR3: CASSLGLGMNPRTEAFF
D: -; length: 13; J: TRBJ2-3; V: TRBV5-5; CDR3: CASSLEPRSTQYF
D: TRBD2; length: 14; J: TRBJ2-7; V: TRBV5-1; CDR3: CASIPVVGGDEQYF
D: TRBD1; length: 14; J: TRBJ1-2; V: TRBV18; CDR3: CASSPTGGAYGYTF
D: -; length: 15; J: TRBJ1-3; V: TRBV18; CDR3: CASSPDTGRGNTIYF
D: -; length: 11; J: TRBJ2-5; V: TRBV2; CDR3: CASSLIETQYF
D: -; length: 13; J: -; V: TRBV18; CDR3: CASSPPASYEQYF
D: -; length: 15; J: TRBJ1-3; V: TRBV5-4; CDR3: CASSFGHSSGNTIYF
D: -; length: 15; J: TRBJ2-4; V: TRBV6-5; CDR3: CASSYGRQGENIQYF